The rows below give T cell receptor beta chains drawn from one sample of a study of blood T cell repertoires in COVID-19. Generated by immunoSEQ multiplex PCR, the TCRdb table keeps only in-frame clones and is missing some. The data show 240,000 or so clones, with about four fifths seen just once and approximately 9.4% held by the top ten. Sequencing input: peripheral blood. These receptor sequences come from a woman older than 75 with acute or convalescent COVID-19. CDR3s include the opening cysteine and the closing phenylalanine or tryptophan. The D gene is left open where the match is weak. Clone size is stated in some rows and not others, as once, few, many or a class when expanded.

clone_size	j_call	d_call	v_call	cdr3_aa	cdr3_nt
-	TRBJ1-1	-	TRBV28	CASSLHTQYEAFF	TGTGCCAGCAGTTTACACACGCAGTATGAAGCTTTCTTT
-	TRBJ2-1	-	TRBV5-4	CASSLGPPSYNEQFF	TGTGCCAGCAGTCTAGGCCCGCCCTCCTACAATGAGCAGTTCTTC
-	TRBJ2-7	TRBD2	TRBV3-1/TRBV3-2	CASSRSGGSYEQYF	TGTGCCAGCAGCCGGAGCGGGGGTTCCTACGAGCAGTACTTC
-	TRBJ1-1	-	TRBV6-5	CASTFDRKTEAFF	TGTGCCAGCACATTTGACAGGAAAACTGAAGCTTTCTTT
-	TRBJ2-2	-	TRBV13	CASSSRLGYNTGELFF	TGTGCCAGCAGCTCCCGTCTGGGCTACAACACCGGGGAGCTGTTTTTT
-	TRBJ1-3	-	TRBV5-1	CASSLQGDVHGNTIYF	TGCGCCAGCAGCCTCCAGGGCGATGTACATGGAAACACCATATATTTT
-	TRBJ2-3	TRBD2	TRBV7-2	CASRQTSVHTDTQYF	TGTGCCAGCAGGCAAACTAGCGTCCACACAGATACGCAGTATTTT
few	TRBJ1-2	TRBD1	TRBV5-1	CASSLAGTGDGYGYTF	TGCGCCAGCAGCTTGGCTGGGACAGGGGATGGCTATGGCTACACCTTC
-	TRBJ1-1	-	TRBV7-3	CASSLGGRSTEAFF	TGTGCCAGCAGCCTCGGGGGGAGGAGCACTGAAGCTTTCTTT
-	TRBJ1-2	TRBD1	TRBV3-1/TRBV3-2	CASSPGTAGGYTF	TGTGCCAGCAGCCCCGGGACAGCGGGTGGCTACACCTTC
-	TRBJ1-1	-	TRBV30	CACIQNTEAFF	TGTGCCTGTATACAAAACACTGAAGCTTTCTTT
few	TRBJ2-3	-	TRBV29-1	CSVELDRPGDTQYF	TGCAGCGTTGAATTGGACAGACCGGGTGATACGCAGTATTTT
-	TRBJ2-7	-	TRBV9	CASSPNLGSSYEQYF	TGTGCCAGCAGCCCAAACCTTGGCAGCTCCTACGAGCAGTACTTC
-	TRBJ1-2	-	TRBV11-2	CASSLAAGRGYTF	TGTGCCAGCAGCTTAGCGGCAGGGCGAGGCTACACCTTC
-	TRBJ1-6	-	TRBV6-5	CASSYSPQGNNSPLHF	TGTGCCAGCAGTTACTCGCCTCAGGGAAATAATTCACCCCTCCACTTT
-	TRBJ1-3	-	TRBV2	CASSGGFGNTIYF	TGTGCCAGCAGTGGAGGGTTCGGAAACACCATATATTTT
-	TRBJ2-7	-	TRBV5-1	CASSLGAHEQYF	TGCGCCAGCAGCCTGGGGGCTCACGAGCAGTACTTC
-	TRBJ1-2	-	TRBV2	CASSEIRPGESEGYTF	TGTGCCAGCAGTGAAATTAGGCCAGGGGAATCGGAAGGCTACACCTTC
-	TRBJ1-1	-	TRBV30	CAWRGRETEAFF	TGTGCCTGGAGGGGTAGGGAGACTGAAGCTTTCTTT
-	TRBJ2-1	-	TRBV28	CASSLSDWRPRENEQFF	TGTGCCAGCAGTTTATCAGATTGGAGGCCGAGGGAAAATGAGCAGTTCTTC
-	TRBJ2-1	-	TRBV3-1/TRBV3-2	CASSPTENEQFF	TGTGCCAGCAGCCCTACCGAAAATGAGCAGTTCTTC
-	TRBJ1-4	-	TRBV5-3	CARSQGHHNEKLFF	TGTGCCAGAAGCCAGGGACACCATAATGAAAAACTGTTTTTT
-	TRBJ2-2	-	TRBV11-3	CASSLVRGTGELFF	TGTGCCAGCAGCTTAGTGAGGGGGACCGGGGAGCTGTTTTTT
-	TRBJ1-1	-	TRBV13	CASSFDRRPQAFF	TGTGCCAGCAGCTTCGACAGGCGGCCGCAGGCTTTCTTT
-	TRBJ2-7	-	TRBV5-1	CASSLGTDEQYF	TGCGCCAGCAGCTTGGGGACAGACGAGCAGTACTTC
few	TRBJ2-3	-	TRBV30	CAWSVGTRATDTQYF	TGTGCCTGGAGTGTGGGTACGAGGGCCACAGATACGCAGTATTTT
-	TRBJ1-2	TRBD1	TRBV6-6	CASSYSGQGNYGYTF	TGTGCCAGCAGTTACTCGGGACAGGGGAACTATGGCTACACCTTC
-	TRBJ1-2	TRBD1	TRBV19	CASIGLGQGGPNKNGYTF	TGTGCCAGTATAGGTTTGGGACAGGGAGGCCCTAATAAGAATGGCTACACCTTC
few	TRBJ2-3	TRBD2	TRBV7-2	CASSLQSGLADTQYF	TGTGCCAGCAGCCTCCAGTCAGGACTAGCAGATACGCAGTATTTT
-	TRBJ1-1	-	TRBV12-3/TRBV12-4	CASSLYRDTEAFF	TGTGCCAGCAGTTTATATCGGGACACTGAAGCTTTCTTT
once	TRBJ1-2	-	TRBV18	CASSPIRGADGYTF	TGTGCCAGCTCACCAATTAGGGGCGCAGATGGCTACACCTTC
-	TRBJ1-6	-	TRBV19	CASSIDDSANSPLHF	TGTGCCAGTAGTATAGACGACAGCGCGAATTCACCCCTCCACTTT
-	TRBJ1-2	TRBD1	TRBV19	CASTQPDRGHGYTF	TGTGCCAGTACCCAACCTGACAGGGGACATGGCTACACCTTC
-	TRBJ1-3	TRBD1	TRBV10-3	CAISERQGAGNTIYF	TGTGCCATCAGTGAAAGACAGGGGGCAGGAAACACCATATATTTT
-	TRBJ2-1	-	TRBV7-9	CASSPSGVAFNEQFF	TGTGCCAGCAGCCCCTCCGGGGTAGCTTTCAATGAGCAGTTCTTC
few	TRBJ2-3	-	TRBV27	CASSLVRADTQYF	TGTGCCAGCAGTTTAGTCCGTGCAGATACGCAGTATTTT
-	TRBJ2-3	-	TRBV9	CASRTGEGSDTQYF	TGTGCCAGCAGGACAGGCGAGGGGTCAGATACGCAGTATTTT
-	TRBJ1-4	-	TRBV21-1	CASTRVGATNEKLFF	TGTGCCAGCACAAGGGTAGGGGCAACTAATGAAAAACTGTTTTTT
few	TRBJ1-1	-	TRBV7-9	CASRATGNTEAFF	TGTGCCAGCAGAGCAACAGGGAACACTGAAGCTTTCTTT
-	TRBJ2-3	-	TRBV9	CASSVVGGSVSDTQYF	TGTGCCAGCAGCGTAGTCGGGGGTTCGGTCTCAGATACGCAGTATTTT
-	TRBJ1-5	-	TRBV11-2	CASSLSLYQPQHF	TGTGCCAGCAGCTTAAGCCTGTATCAGCCCCAGCATTTT
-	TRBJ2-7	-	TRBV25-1	CASSVPGEVKQYF	TGTGCCAGCAGTGTACCGGGTGAAGTGAAGCAGTACTTC
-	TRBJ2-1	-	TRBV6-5	CASSYRLANRNEQFF	TGTGCCAGCAGTTACCGACTCGCAAATAGGAATGAGCAGTTCTTC